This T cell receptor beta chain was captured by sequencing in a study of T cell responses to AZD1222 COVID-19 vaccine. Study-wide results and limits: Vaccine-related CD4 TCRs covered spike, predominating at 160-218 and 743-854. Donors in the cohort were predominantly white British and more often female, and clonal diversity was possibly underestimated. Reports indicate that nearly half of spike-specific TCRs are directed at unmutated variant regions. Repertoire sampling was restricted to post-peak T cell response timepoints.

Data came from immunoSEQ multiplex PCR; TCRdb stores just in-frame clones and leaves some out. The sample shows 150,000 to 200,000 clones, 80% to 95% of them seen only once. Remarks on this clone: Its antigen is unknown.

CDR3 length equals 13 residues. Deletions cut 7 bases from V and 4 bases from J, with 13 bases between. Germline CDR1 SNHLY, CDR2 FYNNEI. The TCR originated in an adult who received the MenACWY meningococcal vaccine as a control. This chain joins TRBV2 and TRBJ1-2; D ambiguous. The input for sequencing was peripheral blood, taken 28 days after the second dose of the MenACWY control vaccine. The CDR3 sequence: CASNEDGSYGYTF. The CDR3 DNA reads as TGTGCCAGCAATGAGGACGGATCCTATGGCTACACCTTC.